The clone carrying this TCR beta chain was recorded at least ten times. The sample's time point: sample taken at primary tumor resection. Donors were 72 untreated early-stage non-small cell lung cancer patients. This sample was taken from a study of spatial heterogeneity in lung cancer. At the level of the study: Averaged across combinations, each unique TCR and UMI pairing appeared more than ten times in raw reads, which were uncorrected.

V was shortened by 0 bases and J by 2 bases, with 13 bases between the two germline ends. Germline CDR1 and CDR2: SGHRS and YFSETQ. This CDR3 is built from 16 residues. TCRdb redid the calling of the 5' RACE reads with MiXCR, one entry per CDR3 protein. The sample has about 45,000 distinct CDR3 sequences, roughly an eighth seen once. Sequencing was performed on PBMCs, taken at surgery. The clonotype originates from a male donor with early-stage non-small cell lung cancer. This chain links TRBV5-1 with TRBJ2-3, with D tentatively TRBD2 (7 bases). Written as DNA, the CDR3 is TGCGCCAGCAGCTTGGAACAGGGAGGGCACACAGATACGCAGTATTTT. It yields the protein CASSLEQGGHTDTQYF.